The next 32 T cell receptor beta chains were all read from a single sample in a study of T cell responses to AZD1222 COVID-19 vaccine. Sequenced by immunoSEQ multiplex PCR; TCRdb stores in-frame clones only, minus some. Of about 84,000 clones listed, around 85% are singletons. The sample was peripheral blood, taken 28 days after the second AZD1222 dose. These receptors were collected from an adult who received the AZD1222 COVID-19 vaccine.

This chain joins TRBV7-8 and TRBJ2-7; 9 bases fit TRBD2. V lost 1 base, J lost 2 bases, and 3 bases stayed unmatched. This CDR3 is built from 15 residues. Germline V lookup: CDR1 SGHVS, CDR2 FQNEAQ. CDR3 nucleotides: TGTGCCAGCAGCTTAGGGGTAGCGGGGGCCTACGAGCAGTACTTC. Translating gives CASSLGVAGAYEQYF.

The V and J genes are TRBV3-1 (or the pseudogene TRBV3-2) and TRBJ1-2; D gene ambiguous. Germline-derived CDR1 and CDR2 are LGHDT and YNNKEL (reference sequence). The CDR3 is 15 amino acids. Trimming removed 4 bases from V and 0 bases from J, with 12 bases in between. Here the CDR3 DNA reads TGTGCCAGCAGCCCAAGAACTAAAGCTAACTATGGCTACACCTTC. This sequence encodes CASSPRTKANYGYTF.

The rearrangement links TRBV13 to TRBJ2-7, with TRBD1 as a possible D gene (6 bases). V lost 4 bases and J lost 0, with 13 bases in between. The CDR3 extends over 15 amino acids. Germline V CDR1 and CDR2: PRHDT, FYEKMQ (reference sequence). Here the CDR3 reads CASSSAPGASYEQYF. The CDR3 coding sequence is TGTGCCAGCAGCTCTGCCCCAGGGGCCTCCTACGAGCAGTACTTC.

This chain links TRBV5-1 with TRBJ2-2; no clear D gene. Germline values: CDR1 SGHRS, CDR2 YFSETQ. The CDR3 spans 15 residues. The ends were cut back, 5 bases at V and 0 bases at J, with 11 bases in the middle. Here the CDR3 DNA reads TGCGCCAGCAGGCCTGACGGAACGAACACCGGGGAGCTGTTTTTT. Translation: CASRPDGTNTGELFF.

This clone was seen a handful of times. The chain joins TRBV9 to TRBJ1-1; no reliable D call. The CDR3 spans 13 residues. V lost 2 bases and J 3 bases, leaving 8 bases between the germline ends. In germline, CDR1 is SGDLS, CDR2 YYNGEE. The CDR3 here is CASSVGIDTEAFF. In DNA, the CDR3 is TGTGCCAGCAGCGTGGGTATTGACACTGAAGCTTTCTTT.

The chain couples TRBV21-1 to TRBJ2-7; the table's D call TRBD2 went unverified against the DNA. TRBV21-1 is given as a pseudogene. This CDR3 spans 17 amino acids. The CDR3 nucleotides read TGTGCCAGCAGCCATAGGAAGGGTGCGGGGGGGCGATACGAGCAGTACTTC. This translates into CASSHRKGAGGRYEQYF.

The chain is built from TRBV27 and TRBJ2-3; D not resolved. The CDR3 has 15 residues. Per germline, CDR1 MNHEY and CDR2 SMNVEV (reference sequence). CDR3 sequence: CASSIRTPSTDTQYF. CDR3 nucleotide sequence: TGTGCATCCTCCATCCGTACCCCCAGCACAGATACGCAGTATTTT.

This chain connects TRBV6-5 to TRBJ1-2, with TRBD1 matching 7 bases. CDR1 is MNHEY and CDR2 is SVGAGI in the germline V gene. V shed 3 bases and J 6 bases; nucleotides not matched to a gene: 10. This CDR3 has 15 amino acids. In DNA, the CDR3 is TGTGCCAGCAGTTATGACCTTCAGGGGGTCGATGGCTACACCTTC. Translated, it gives CASSYDLQGVDGYTF.

This chain connects TRBV19 to TRBJ1-3, with D hard to call. V lost 5 bases and J 0 bases, leaving 11 bases between the germline ends. This CDR3 region has 15 residues. From germline, CDR1 is LNHDA and CDR2 SQIVND (reference sequence). The CDR3 DNA reads as TGTGCCAGTAGTGGTTCGCTGACCTCTGGAAACACCATATATTTT. Translated, it gives CASSGSLTSGNTIYF.

The chain combines TRBV27 with TRBJ1-2; D gene ambiguous. V lost 4 bases and J lost 8, with 14 bases in between. From germline, CDR1 is MNHEY and CDR2 SMNVEV (reference sequence). The CDR3 covers 13 residues. The CDR3 region is CASSYGRRRGYTF. The CDR3, as DNA: TGTGCCAGCAGTTACGGACGGCGGAGGGGCTACACCTTC.

V and J are TRBV9 and TRBJ2-7; D call uncertain. This CDR3 region has 13 residues. V gave up 0 bases and J gave up 2 bases, with 6 bases separating them. Germline V lookup: CDR1 SGDLS, CDR2 YYNGEE. The CDR3 loop is CASSVGYTYEQYF. Here the CDR3 DNA reads TGTGCCAGCAGCGTAGGATACACCTACGAGCAGTACTTC. Filled out from reference TRBV9 and TRBJ2-7, the complete variable domain reads DSGVTQTPKHLITATGQRVTLRCSPRSGDLSVYWYQQSLDQGLQFLIQYYNGEERAKGNILERFSAQQFPDLHSELNLSSLELGDSALYFCASSVGYTYEQYFGPGTRLTVT.

This rearrangement joins TRBV12-5 to TRBJ2-1; no reliable D call. Germline loops: CDR1 LGHNT, CDR2 FRNRAP. Trimming removed 2 bases from V and 13 bases from J, with 12 bases in between. The CDR3 has 12 amino acids. The CDR3 region is CASGLSPGYQFF. In DNA, the CDR3 is TGTGCTAGTGGTTTGTCCCCTGGTTATCAGTTCTTC.

The gene calls are TRBV6-5 and TRBJ1-3, with a tentative D call TRBD1 (6 bases). Trimming pared 2 bases from V and 5 bases from J, leaving 10 bases between. Germline CDR1 and CDR2: MNHEY and SVGAGI. CDR3 size: 14 residues. Here the CDR3 DNA reads TGTGCCAGCAGTTACCGGGACACAAGAAACACCATATATTTT. Its protein is CASSYRDTRNTIYF.

The chain uses TRBV14 and TRBJ1-6; no clear D. Trimming stripped 5 bases from V and 10 bases from J, with 9 bases between. The CDR3 covers 12 residues. The germline CDR1 and CDR2 sequences are SGHDN and FVKESK. CDR3 loop: CASSYDYSPLHF. The CDR3, as DNA: TGTGCCAGCAGCTATGATTACTCACCCCTCCACTTT.

The chain combines TRBV27 with TRBJ1-5, with TRBD1 matching 8 bases. The CDR3 is 15 residues long. From germline, CDR1 is MNHEY and CDR2 SMNVEV (reference sequence). With V trimmed by 5 bases and J by 4 bases, 7 bases remained unmatched. The CDR3 nucleotides read TGTGCCAGCAGTCCCTTTACAGGGGGAAATCAGCCCCAGCATTTT. This codes for CASSPFTGGNQPQHF.

This clone has just a few counts. This chain joins TRBV5-1 and TRBJ2-7; TRBD1 matches at 9 bases. The ends lost 2 bases at V and 2 bases at J; junction bases unmatched: 5. This CDR3 has 15 amino acids. CDR1 SGHRS and CDR2 YFSETQ come from the germline V gene. The CDR3 sequence is CASSLRTGVPYEQYF. CDR3 coding DNA: TGCGCCAGCAGCTTACGGACAGGGGTACCCTACGAGCAGTACTTC.

The CDR3 region has the DNA TGTGCCAGCAGTGACCTGGACAGGAAGCTATATGGCTACACCTTC. It encodes CASSDLDRKLYGYTF. This chain uses TRBV6-1 with TRBJ1-2, with 7 bases matching TRBD1. Germline V lookup: CDR1 MNHNS, CDR2 SASEGT. Losses at the gene ends were 3 bases for V and 5 bases for J; bases not matched to a gene: 9. The CDR3 consists of 15 residues.

The genes are TRBV5-1 and TRBJ1-1; D is uncertain. The CDR3 is 14 amino acids. Per germline, CDR1 SGHRS and CDR2 YFSETQ. Trimming took 0 bases from V and 2 from J, leaving 8 bases between them. The CDR3 here is CASSLDRPNTEAFF. CDR3 nucleotide sequence: TGCGCCAGCAGCTTGGATAGGCCTAACACTGAAGCTTTCTTT.

This clone was counted only a few times. The J gene is TRBJ2-7, the V gene TRBV2, with 7 bases that match TRBD1. CDR3 length: 14 amino acids. After removal of 10 bases from V and 3 bases from J, the junction contained 12 bases not matched to a gene. Germline CDR1 SNHLY, CDR2 FYNNEI. The CDR3 spells CATQLRGSGYEQYF. DNA of the CDR3: TGTGCCACCCAACTCAGGGGGTCAGGCTACGAGCAGTACTTC.

The rearrangement links TRBV13 to TRBJ1-2; the match to TRBD1 covers 10 bases. The junction had 3 bases not matched to a gene; V was cut back by 6 bases and J by 2 bases. The germline V gene has CDR1 PRHDT and CDR2 FYEKMQ (reference sequence). This CDR3 has 14 amino acids. The CDR3: CASRGTGVNYGYTF. CDR3 bases: TGTGCCAGCAGGGGGACAGGGGTGAACTATGGCTACACCTTC. The full variable domain, with the rest looked up from reference TRBV13 and TRBJ1-2, is AAGVIQSPRHLIKEKRETATLKCYPIPRHDTVYWYQQGPGQDPQFLISFYEKMQSDKGSIPDRFSAQQFSDYHSELNMSSLELGDSALYFCASRGTGVNYGYTFGSGTRLTVV.

The rearrangement links TRBV7-9 to TRBJ2-1; 7 positions agree with TRBD2. Germline V gives CDR1 SEHNR, CDR2 FQNEAQ (reference sequence). The CDR3 extends over 16 amino acids. Losses at the gene ends were 5 bases for V and 7 bases for J; bases not matched to a gene: 14. CDR3 bases: TGTGCCAGCAGCCCCCCGGCTAGCGGAGCTGGGAATGAGCAGTTCTTC. This sequence encodes CASSPPASGAGNEQFF.

The chain uses TRBV3-1 (or the pseudogene TRBV3-2) and TRBJ1-1, with a possible D match to TRBD1 (5 bases). Trimming removed 5 bases at V and 10 bases at J, with 11 bases between. This CDR3 has 11 residues. Germline loops: CDR1 LGHDT, CDR2 YNNKEL (reference sequence). Here the CDR3 reads CASSSAGVAFF. As DNA, the CDR3 is TGTGCCAGCAGCTCTGCGGGGGTAGCTTTCTTT.

This clone was picked up a small number of times. V is TRBV19 and J is TRBJ1-1; no reliable D call. The germline CDR1 and CDR2 sequences are LNHDA and SQIVND (reference sequence). V lost 1 base and J 3 bases, leaving 12 bases between the germline ends. The CDR3 consists of 15 residues. The CDR3 loop is CASSIGTPAYTEAFF. The CDR3, as DNA: TGTGCCAGTAGTATAGGTACACCCGCTTACACTGAAGCTTTCTTT.

This chain links TRBV12-3 or TRBV12-4 with TRBJ2-7; D remains ambiguous. V gave up 7 bases and J gave up 5 bases, with 12 bases separating them. The CDR3 is made up of 12 amino acids. The CDR3 protein is CASTIDVHEQYF. In DNA form, the CDR3 reads TGTGCCAGCACCATCGATGTACACGAGCAGTACTTC.

CDR3 nucleotide sequence: TGCGCCAGCAGCCGAGCCCGGGGGGGATTCGCCGGGGAGCTGTTTTTT. Translating it yields CASSRARGGFAGELFF. The genes are TRBV4-3 and TRBJ2-2; 8 nucleotides align to TRBD2. J lost 6 bases, V lost 4 bases, and 10 bases had no gene match. The CDR3 contains 16 residues. Germline lookup yields CDR1 LGHNA and CDR2 YSLEER.

Points on this clone: Relative to the germline gene, one junction end is altered; a read error may explain this. The chain recombines TRBV6-1 with TRBJ1-6, with D perhaps TRBD1 (6 bases). The CDR3 runs to 16 residues. Germline V CDR1 and CDR2: MNHNS, SASEGT. CDR3 sequence (DNA): TGTGCCAGCAGAGAAGAGACACAGGGAACAAATTCACCCCTCCACTTT. Encoded protein: CASREETQGTNSPLHF.

The chain uses TRBV7-9 and TRBJ1-4; possibly TRBD1 for D (6 bases). This CDR3 is 17 amino acids long. Trimming took off 3 bases at V and 0 bases at J, with 14 bases between the two ends. Germline V gives CDR1 SEHNR, CDR2 FQNEAQ (reference sequence). CDR3 residues: CASSFGTTYATNEKLFF. In DNA, the CDR3 is TGTGCCAGCAGCTTCGGGACAACCTATGCAACTAATGAAAAACTGTTTTTT.

In its sample, this clone was seen once. V and J are TRBV19 and TRBJ1-5; 9 bases are shared with TRBD1. Trimming took 4 bases from V and 2 from J; bases not matched to a gene: 6. From germline, CDR1 is LNHDA and CDR2 SQIVND (reference sequence). The CDR3 extends over 16 amino acids. CDR3 loop: CASSTQQGAGNQPQHF. The CDR3 DNA follows: TGTGCCAGTAGTACCCAACAGGGGGCGGGCAATCAGCCCCAGCATTTT. The full variable domain, its missing parts supplied by reference TRBV19 and TRBJ1-5, is DGGITQSPKYLFRKEGQNVTLSCEQNLNHDAMYWYRQDPGQGLRLIYYSQIVNDFQKGDIAEGYSVSREKKESFPLTVTSAQKNPTAFYLCASSTQQGAGNQPQHFGDGTRLSIL.

V is TRBV6-5 and J is TRBJ1-1; D gene ambiguous. The CDR3 contains 15 residues. Trimming removed 2 bases at V and 0 bases at J, with 10 bases between. Germline CDR1 MNHEY, CDR2 SVGAGI. The CDR3 DNA sequence: TGTGCCAGCAGTTACCAACCGACACTGAACACTGAAGCTTTCTTT. This codes for CASSYQPTLNTEAFF.

The chain uses TRBV3-1 (or the pseudogene TRBV3-2) and TRBJ2-5, with 7 bases fitting TRBD1. The CDR3 length is 12 residues. The germline CDR1 and CDR2 sequences are LGHDT and YNNKEL (reference sequence). J lost 9 bases, V lost 4 bases, and 5 bases had no gene match. CDR3 region: CASSRETGPQYF. In DNA form, the CDR3 reads TGTGCCAGCAGCCGAGAGACAGGGCCCCAGTACTTC.

V gene TRBV5-8 combines with J gene TRBJ1-2; 9 nucleotides agree with TRBD1. The CDR3 loop spans 12 amino acids. J lost 8 bases, V lost 5 bases, and 4 bases had no gene match. The germline gives CDR1 SGHTS, CDR2 YDEGEE. As DNA, the CDR3 is TGTGCCAGCAGAATGACAGGGGGAGGCTACACCTTC. Amino acids: CASRMTGGGYTF.

The chain couples TRBV5-6 to TRBJ1-2; D unresolved. Trimming pared 0 bases from V and 4 bases from J, leaving 4 bases between. From germline, CDR1 is SGHDT and CDR2 YYEEEE. CDR3 length equals 12 residues. The CDR3 nucleotides read TGTGCCAGCAGCTTGGAGGGCTATGGCTACACCTTC. This sequence encodes CASSLEGYGYTF.